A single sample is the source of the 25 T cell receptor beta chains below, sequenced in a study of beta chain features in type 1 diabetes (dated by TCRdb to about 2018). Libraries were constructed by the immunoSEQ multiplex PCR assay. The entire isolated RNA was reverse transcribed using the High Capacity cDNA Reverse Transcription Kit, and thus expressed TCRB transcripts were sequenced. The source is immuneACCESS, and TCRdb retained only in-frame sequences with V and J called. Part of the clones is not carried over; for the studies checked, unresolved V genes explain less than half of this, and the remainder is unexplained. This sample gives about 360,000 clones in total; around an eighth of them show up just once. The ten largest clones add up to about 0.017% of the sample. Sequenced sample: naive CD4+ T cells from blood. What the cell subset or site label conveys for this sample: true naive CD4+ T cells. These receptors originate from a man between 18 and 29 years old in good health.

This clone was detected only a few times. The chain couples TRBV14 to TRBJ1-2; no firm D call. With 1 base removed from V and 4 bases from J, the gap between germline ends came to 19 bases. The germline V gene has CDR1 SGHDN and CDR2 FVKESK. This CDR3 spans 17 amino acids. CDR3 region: CASSQVGRPVMGYGYTF. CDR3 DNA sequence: TGTGCCAGCAGCCAAGTGGGCAGGCCAGTGATGGGCTATGGCTACACCTTC.

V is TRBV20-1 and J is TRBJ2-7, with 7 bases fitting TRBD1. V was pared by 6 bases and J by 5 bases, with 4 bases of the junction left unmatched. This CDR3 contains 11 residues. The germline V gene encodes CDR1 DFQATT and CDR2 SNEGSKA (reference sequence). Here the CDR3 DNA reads TGCAGTGCCACCGACAGGGACGAGCAGTACTTC. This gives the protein CSATDRDEQYF.

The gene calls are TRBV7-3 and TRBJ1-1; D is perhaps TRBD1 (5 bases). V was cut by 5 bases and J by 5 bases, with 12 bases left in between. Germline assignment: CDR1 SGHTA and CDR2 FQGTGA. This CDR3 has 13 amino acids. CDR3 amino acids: CASSPRGETEAFF. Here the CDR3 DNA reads TGTGCCAGCAGCCCGCGGGGCGAGACTGAAGCTTTCTTT.

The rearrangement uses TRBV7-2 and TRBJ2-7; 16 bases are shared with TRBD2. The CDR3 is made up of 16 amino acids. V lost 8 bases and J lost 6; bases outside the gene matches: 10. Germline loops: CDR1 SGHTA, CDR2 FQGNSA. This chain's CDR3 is CASAPGLAGGPGEQYF. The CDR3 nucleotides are TGTGCCAGCGCTCCGGGACTAGCGGGGGGGCCGGGCGAGCAGTACTTC.

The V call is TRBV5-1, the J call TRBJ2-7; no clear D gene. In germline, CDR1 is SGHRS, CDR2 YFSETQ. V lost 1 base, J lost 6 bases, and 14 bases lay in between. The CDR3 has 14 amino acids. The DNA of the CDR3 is TGCGCCAGCAGCTTGAGTCAGGCTGTAGGCGAGCAGTACTTC. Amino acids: CASSLSQAVGEQYF. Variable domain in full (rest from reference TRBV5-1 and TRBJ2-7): KAGVTQTPRYLIKTRGQQVTLSCSPISGHRSVSWYQQTPGQGLQFLFEYFSETQRNKGNFPGRFSGRQFSNSRSEMNVSTLELGDSALYLCASSLSQAVGEQYFGPGTRLTVT.

CDR3 protein: CASSLGQLETQYF. The CDR3 region has the DNA TGCGCCAGCAGCCTTGGACAGTTAGAGACCCAGTACTTC. The chain carries TRBV4-1 and TRBJ2-5; D perhaps matches TRBD1 (6 bases). Looked up from germline, CDR1 is MGHRA and CDR2 is YSYEKL. V lost 4 bases and J 4 bases, leaving 10 bases between the germline ends. The CDR3 spans 13 residues.

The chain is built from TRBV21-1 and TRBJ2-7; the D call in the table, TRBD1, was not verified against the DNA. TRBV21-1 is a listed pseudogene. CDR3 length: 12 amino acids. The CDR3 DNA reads TGTGCCAGCAGCAATCTTCGGACAGACCAGTACTTC. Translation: CASSNLRTDQYF.

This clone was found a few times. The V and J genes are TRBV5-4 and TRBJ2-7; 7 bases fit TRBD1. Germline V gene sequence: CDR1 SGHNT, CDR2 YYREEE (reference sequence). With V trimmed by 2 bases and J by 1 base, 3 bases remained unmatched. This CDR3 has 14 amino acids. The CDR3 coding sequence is TGTGCCAGCAGCTTAGACAGGGATTCCTACGAGCAGTACTTC. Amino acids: CASSLDRDSYEQYF.

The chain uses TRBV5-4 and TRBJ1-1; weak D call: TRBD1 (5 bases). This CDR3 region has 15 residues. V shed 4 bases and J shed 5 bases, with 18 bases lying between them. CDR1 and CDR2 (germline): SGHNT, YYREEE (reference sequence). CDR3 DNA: TGTGCCAGCAGCCCCTTCTCTGGGGGGGGAACTGAAGCTTTCTTT. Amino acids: CASSPFSGGGTEAFF.

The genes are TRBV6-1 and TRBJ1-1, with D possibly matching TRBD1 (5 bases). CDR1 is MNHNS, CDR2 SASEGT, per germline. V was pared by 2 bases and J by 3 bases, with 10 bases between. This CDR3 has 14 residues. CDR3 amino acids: CASSETGGDTEAFF. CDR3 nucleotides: TGTGCCAGCAGTGAAACGGGGGGGGACACTGAAGCTTTCTTT.

The chain's CDR3 is CASSQEYEGRTDTQYF. In nucleotides, the CDR3 is TGCGCCAGCAGCCAAGAGTATGAGGGCAGGACAGATACGCAGTATTTT. J is TRBJ2-3 and V is TRBV4-3, with D perhaps TRBD2 (5 bases). V lost 0 bases and J lost 3, with 13 bases in between. The CDR3 length is 16 residues. CDR1 LGHNA and CDR2 YSLEER come from the germline V gene.

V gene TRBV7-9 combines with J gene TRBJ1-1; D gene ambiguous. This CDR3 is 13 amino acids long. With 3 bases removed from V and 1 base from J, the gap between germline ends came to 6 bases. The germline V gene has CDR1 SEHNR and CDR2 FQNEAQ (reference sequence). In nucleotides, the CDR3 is TGTGCCAGCAGCTTTCAGGCGAACACTGAAGCTTTCTTT. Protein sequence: CASSFQANTEAFF. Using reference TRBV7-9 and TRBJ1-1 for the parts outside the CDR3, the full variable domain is DTGVSQNPRHKITKRGQNVTFRCDPISEHNRLYWYRQTLGQGPEFLTYFQNEAQLEKSRLLSDRFSAERPKGSFSTLEIQRTEQGDSAMYLCASSFQANTEAFFGQGTRLTVV.

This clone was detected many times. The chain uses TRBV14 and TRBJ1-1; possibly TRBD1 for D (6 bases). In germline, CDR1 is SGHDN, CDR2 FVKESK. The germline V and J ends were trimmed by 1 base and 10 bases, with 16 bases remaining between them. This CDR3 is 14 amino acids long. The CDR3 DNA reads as TGTGCCAGCAGCCAAGGGGGGCTTGGTCGGAGAGCTTTCTTT. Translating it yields CASSQGGLGRRAFF.

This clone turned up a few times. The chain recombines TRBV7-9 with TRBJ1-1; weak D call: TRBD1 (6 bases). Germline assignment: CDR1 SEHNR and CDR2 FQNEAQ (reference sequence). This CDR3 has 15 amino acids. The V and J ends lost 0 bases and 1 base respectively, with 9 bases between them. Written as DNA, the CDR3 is TGTGCCAGCAGCTTAGCTGGCAGGGGGAACACTGAAGCTTTCTTT. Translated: CASSLAGRGNTEAFF. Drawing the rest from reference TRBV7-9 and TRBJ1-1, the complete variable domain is DTGVSQNPRHKITKRGQNVTFRCDPISEHNRLYWYRQTLGQGPEFLTYFQNEAQLEKSRLLSDRFSAERPKGSFSTLEIQRTEQGDSAMYLCASSLAGRGNTEAFFGQGTRLTVV.

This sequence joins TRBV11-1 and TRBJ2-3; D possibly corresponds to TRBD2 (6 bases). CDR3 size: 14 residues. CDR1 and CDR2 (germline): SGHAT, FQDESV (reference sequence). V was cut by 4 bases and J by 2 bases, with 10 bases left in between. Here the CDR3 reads CASSSLAPTDTQYF. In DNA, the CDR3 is TGTGCCAGCAGCTCACTAGCACCCACAGATACGCAGTATTTT.

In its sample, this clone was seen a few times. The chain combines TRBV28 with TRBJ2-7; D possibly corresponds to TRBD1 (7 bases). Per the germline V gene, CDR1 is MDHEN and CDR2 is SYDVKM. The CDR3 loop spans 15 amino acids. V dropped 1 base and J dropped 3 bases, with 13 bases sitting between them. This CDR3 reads CASSLLGQGGYEQYF. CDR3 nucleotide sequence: TGTGCCAGCAGTTTATTGGGGCAGGGGGGCTACGAGCAGTACTTC.

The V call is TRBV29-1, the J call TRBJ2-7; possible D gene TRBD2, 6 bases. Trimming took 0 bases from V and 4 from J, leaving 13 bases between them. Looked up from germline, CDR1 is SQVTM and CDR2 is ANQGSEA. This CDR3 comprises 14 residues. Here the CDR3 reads CSVEDGNRGYEQYF. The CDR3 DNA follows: TGCAGCGTTGAAGATGGGAATCGGGGGTACGAGCAGTACTTC.

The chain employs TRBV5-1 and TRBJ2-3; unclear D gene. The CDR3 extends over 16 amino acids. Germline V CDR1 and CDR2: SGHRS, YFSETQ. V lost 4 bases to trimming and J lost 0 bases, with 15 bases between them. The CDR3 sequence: CASSMIYSTSTDTQYF. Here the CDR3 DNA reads TGCGCCAGCAGCATGATCTACAGTACTAGCACAGATACGCAGTATTTT.

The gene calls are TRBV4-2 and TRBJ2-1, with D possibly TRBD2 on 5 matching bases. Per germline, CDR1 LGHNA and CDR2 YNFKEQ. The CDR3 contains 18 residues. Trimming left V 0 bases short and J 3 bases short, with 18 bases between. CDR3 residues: CASSQDPNSPSGYNEQFF. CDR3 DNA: TGTGCCAGCAGCCAAGATCCGAACTCCCCCAGCGGCTACAATGAGCAGTTCTTC.

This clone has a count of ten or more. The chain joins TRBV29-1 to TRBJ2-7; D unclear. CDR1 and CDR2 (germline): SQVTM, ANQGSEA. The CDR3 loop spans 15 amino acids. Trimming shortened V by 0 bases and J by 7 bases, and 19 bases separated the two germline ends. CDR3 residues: CSVEDGRGQLREQYF. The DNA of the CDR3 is TGCAGCGTTGAAGACGGTCGAGGCCAGCTTAGAGAGCAGTACTTC.

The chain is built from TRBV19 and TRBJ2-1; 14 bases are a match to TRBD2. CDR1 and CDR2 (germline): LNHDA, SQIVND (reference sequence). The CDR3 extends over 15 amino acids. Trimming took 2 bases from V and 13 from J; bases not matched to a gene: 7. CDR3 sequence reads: CASSIIMGLAGVQFF. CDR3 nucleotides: TGTGCCAGTAGTATAATTATGGGACTAGCGGGGGTTCAGTTCTTC.

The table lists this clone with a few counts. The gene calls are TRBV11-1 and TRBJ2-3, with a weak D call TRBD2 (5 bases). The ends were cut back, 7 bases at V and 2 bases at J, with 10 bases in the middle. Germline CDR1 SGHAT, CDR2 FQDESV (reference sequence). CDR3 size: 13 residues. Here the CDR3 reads CASNEGVTDTQYF. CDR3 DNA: TGTGCCAGCAATGAGGGCGTCACAGATACGCAGTATTTT. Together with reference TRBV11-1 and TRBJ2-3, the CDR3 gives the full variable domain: EAEVAQSPRYKITEKSQAVAFWCDPISGHATLYWYRQILGQGPELLVQFQDESVVDDSQLPKDRFSAERLKGVDSTLKIQPAELGDSAMYLCASNEGVTDTQYFGPGTRLTVL.

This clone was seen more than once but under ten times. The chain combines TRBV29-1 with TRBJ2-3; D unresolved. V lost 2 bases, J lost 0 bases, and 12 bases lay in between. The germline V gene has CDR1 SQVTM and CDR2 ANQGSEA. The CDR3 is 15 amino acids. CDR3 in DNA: TGCAGCGTTGAACTACGTATACGAAGCACAGATACGCAGTATTTT. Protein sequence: CSVELRIRSTDTQYF.

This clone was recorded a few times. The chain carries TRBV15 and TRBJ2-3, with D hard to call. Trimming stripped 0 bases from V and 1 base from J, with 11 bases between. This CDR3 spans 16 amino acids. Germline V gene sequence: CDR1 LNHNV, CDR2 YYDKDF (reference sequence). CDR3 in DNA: TGTGCCACCAGCAGAGATTTAGTCCCTGGCACAGATACGCAGTATTTT. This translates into CATSRDLVPGTDTQYF.

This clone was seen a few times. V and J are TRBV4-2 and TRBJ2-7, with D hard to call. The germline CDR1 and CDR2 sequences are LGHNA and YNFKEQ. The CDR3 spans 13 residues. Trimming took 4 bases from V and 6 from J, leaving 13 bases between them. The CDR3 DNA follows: TGTGCCAGCAGCCCAGGTTCGCGCCTCGAGCAGTACTTC. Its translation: CASSPGSRLEQYF.